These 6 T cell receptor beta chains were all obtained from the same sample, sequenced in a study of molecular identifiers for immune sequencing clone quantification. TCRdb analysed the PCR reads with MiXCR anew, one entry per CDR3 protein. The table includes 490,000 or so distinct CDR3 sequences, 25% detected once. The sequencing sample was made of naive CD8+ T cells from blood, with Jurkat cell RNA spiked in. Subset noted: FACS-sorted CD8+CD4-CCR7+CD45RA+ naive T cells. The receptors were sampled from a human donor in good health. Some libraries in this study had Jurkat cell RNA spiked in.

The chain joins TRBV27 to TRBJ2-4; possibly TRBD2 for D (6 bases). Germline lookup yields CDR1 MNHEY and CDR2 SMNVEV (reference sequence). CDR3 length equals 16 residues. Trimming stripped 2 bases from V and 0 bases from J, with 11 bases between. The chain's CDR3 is CASSLRGNLAKNIQYF. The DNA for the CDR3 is TGTGCCAGCAGTTTACGCGGGAACCTAGCCAAAAACATTCAGTACTTC.

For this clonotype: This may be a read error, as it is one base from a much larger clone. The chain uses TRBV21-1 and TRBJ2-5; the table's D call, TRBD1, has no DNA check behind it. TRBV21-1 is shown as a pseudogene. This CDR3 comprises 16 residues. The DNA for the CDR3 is TGTGCCAGCAGCGAAGTAGCCGGGACAGGGGTAGAGACCCAGTACTTC. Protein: CASSEVAGTGVETQYF.

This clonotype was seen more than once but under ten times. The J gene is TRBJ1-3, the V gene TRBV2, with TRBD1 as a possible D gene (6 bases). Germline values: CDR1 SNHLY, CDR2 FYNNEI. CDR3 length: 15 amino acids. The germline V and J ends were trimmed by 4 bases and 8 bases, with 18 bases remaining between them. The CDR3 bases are TGTGCCAGCAGTGCCGGGACATCATGGGCGGACACCATATATTTT. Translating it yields CASSAGTSWADTIYF.

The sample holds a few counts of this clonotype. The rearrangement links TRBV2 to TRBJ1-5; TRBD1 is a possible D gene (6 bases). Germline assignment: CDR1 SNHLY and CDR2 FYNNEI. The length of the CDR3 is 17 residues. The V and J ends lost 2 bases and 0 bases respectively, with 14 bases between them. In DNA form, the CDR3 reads TGTGCCAGCAGTGAATACAGGGTACCCTATAGCAATCAGCCCCAGCATTTT. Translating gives CASSEYRVPYSNQPQHF.

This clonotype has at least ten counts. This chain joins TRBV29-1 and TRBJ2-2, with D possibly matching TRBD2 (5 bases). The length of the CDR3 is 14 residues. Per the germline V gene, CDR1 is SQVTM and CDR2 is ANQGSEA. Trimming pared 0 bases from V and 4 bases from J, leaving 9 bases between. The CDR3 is CSVEDDRGTGELFF. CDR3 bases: TGCAGCGTTGAAGATGACCGGGGCACCGGGGAGCTGTTTTTT.

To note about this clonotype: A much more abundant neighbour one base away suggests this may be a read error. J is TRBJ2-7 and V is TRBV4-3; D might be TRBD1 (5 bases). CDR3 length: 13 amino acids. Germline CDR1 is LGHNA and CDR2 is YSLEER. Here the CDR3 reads CACSQDNGYEQYF. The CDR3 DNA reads TGCGCCTGCAGCCAGGACAATGGCTACGAGCAGTACTTC.